This T cell receptor (beta chain) was sequenced for a study of immune characteristics of hereditary and idiopathic chronic pancreatitis. Study-level background: The study examined local immune cells and TCRbeta repertoires in the pancreas in hereditary and idiopathic chronic pancreatitis, using control pancreases from organ donors for comparison. In total, 5 control pancreases, roughly 7 hereditary chronic pancreatitis pancreases and about 6 idiopathic chronic pancreatitis pancreases underwent TCRbeta sequencing. Minimal in vitro experimental manipulation of pancreas-infiltrating T cells was the reason the gDNA-based approach was selected.

Pancreas tissue with chronic pancreatitis was obtained from patients having total pancreatectomy with islet autotransplantation (TPIAT). None of the chronic pancreatitis patients included in the study had a known history of diabetes. For TCRbeta sequencing, genomic DNA was extracted directly from bulk pancreas tissue, without T cell sorting. Pancreas tissues from patients and organ donors were collected consecutively at two US centers. The paper's findings and limits, for the study overall: Because patient tissue could be obtained only at the time of TPIAT, immune findings may have been influenced by differences in disease duration. Both chronic pancreatitis groups showed significantly increased TCRbeta repertoire diversity and reduced clonality versus controls. Chronic pancreatitis caused by alcohol use was excluded from the study. Numbers of productive TCR rearrangements correlated positively with disease severity scores among over ten chronic pancreatitis patients. Hereditary and idiopathic chronic pancreatitis differed in Vbeta-Jbeta gene family usage, including TRBV10, TRBV19, TRBV23 and TRBV5.

CDR1 GTSNPN and CDR2 SVGIG are derived from the germline V gene (reference sequence). The V and J ends are trimmed by 0 bases and 7 bases, leaving 13 bases between them. The CDR3 has 14 amino acids, counting the end cysteine and phenylalanine. The sequence is cut down to CDR3 DNA, 42 bases in frame from base 1. Comment on this clone: Its antigen target is currently unknown. No much larger clone is present one base from it, and per-base qualities are unavailable.

Library prep was done by the immunoSEQ multiplex PCR assay. The TCRbeta CDR3 region and adjacent sequences were amplified and sequenced from pancreatic genomic DNA. Per the source publication's procedure: Repertoire diversity was assessed as a mean normalized Shannon-Wiener index, and productive clonality and productive rearrangement counts were also measured. The nonparametric Mann-Whitney U test was used to compare repertoire metrics between controls and chronic pancreatitis. Shared clonotypes were defined as CDR3beta sequences with identical amino acid composition and length across subjects. TCRdb provides this immuneACCESS table in a form limited to in-frame rearrangements. Some clones are lacking; in checked studies, under half of them reflect an unresolved V gene, and why the rest are absent is not known. V, J and clone size are taken as reported in that table, and D and trimming were inferred from the DNA itself. In all, the sample holds 11,000 to 15,000 clones, and around 79% of those were seen once. Clones ranked in the top ten supply 14% of the sample.

The receptor was derived from a human donor with chronic pancreatitis. Sequencing used pancreas tissue with hereditary chronic pancreatitis. The chain links TRBV30 with TRBJ1-5; TRBD1 is possibly the D segment (5 matching bases). The CDR3 region: CAWSVNWGGQPQHF. At the DNA level, the sequence is TGTGCCTGGAGTGTAAACTGGGGGGGACAGCCCCAGCATTTT.